This passage covers 32 T cell receptor beta chains from one sample sequenced in a study of blood T cell repertoires in COVID-19. Libraries were prepared by immunoSEQ multiplex PCR; TCRdb keeps only in-frame clonotypes and omits some of them. The sample comprises about 180,000 clones, 82% of which are singletons, and about 8.4% rests with the top ten. Sequences were obtained from peripheral blood. These receptor sequences come from a woman aged 65 to 85 with acute or convalescent COVID-19.

J is TRBJ1-2 and V is TRBV7-6, with D tentatively TRBD1 (6 bases). Germline V gene data show CDR1 as SGHVS and CDR2 as FNYEAQ. CDR3 length: 13 amino acids. V gave up 2 bases and J gave up 8 bases, with 12 bases separating them. The CDR3 loop is CASSLPQGRGYTF. DNA of the CDR3: TGTGCCAGCAGCTTACCACAGGGTAGAGGCTACACCTTC.

This sequence joins TRBV19 and TRBJ1-1; no firm D call. Germline V gene data show CDR1 as LNHDA and CDR2 as SQIVND (reference sequence). This CDR3 has 14 residues. Trimming left V 0 bases short and J 1 base short, with 6 bases between. This chain's CDR3 is CASSIDRWNTEAFF. As DNA, the CDR3 is TGTGCCAGTAGTATAGATCGTTGGAACACTGAAGCTTTCTTT.

This clone was recorded only once. This rearrangement joins TRBV19 to TRBJ1-1, with D maybe TRBD1 (5 bases). Trimming stripped 6 bases from V and 4 bases from J, with 15 bases between. Germline CDR1 reads LNHDA; CDR2 reads SQIVND (reference sequence). The CDR3 runs 14 residues. The DNA for the CDR3 is TGTGCCAGTAGGACCCCTGGGGGACTCACTGAAGCTTTCTTT. Amino acid sequence: CASRTPGGLTEAFF.

This chain uses TRBV11-2 with TRBJ1-1, with 7 bases matching TRBD1. The CDR3 is made up of 16 amino acids. The V gene's germline CDR1 is SGHAT and CDR2 FQNNGV. V lost 4 bases to trimming and J lost 1 base; unmatched junction nucleotides: 9. DNA for the CDR3: TGTGCCAGCAGCTCACGGACAGGACGAACGAACACTGAAGCTTTCTTT. Translation gives CASSSRTGRTNTEAFF.

This clone has more than one count but fewer than ten. V is TRBV7-3 and J is TRBJ2-3; 10 nucleotides align to TRBD2. This CDR3 spans 17 amino acids. Germline V gives CDR1 SGHTA, CDR2 FQGTGA. V shed 5 bases and J 6 bases; nucleotides not matched to a gene: 14. In DNA, the CDR3 is TGTGCCAGCAGCCGCACCCTTCGGGGACTAGCGACCGATACGCAGTATTTT. It encodes CASSRTLRGLATDTQYF.

This sequence joins TRBV7-2 and TRBJ2-6, with a possible D match to TRBD2 (5 bases). The ends were cut back, 1 base at V and 8 bases at J, with 12 bases in the middle. Germline lookup yields CDR1 SGHTA and CDR2 FQGNSA. This CDR3 region has 15 residues. CDR3 loop: CASSLVSSGSNVLTF. The CDR3 DNA follows: TGTGCCAGCAGCTTAGTTTCGTCGGGGTCCAACGTCCTGACTTTC.

V gene TRBV5-1 combines with J gene TRBJ2-1; 10 bases agree with TRBD2. J lost 5 bases, V lost 1 base, and 6 bases had no gene match. The germline V gene encodes CDR1 SGHRS and CDR2 YFSETQ. This CDR3 region has 16 residues. CDR3 residues: CASSLYASGGDNEQFF. CDR3 coding DNA: TGCGCCAGCAGCTTGTATGCTAGCGGGGGAGACAATGAGCAGTTCTTC.

The J gene is TRBJ1-2, the V gene TRBV18; D is perhaps TRBD1 (6 bases). Germline V gives CDR1 KGHSH, CDR2 LQKENI. The CDR3 runs 14 residues. Deletions cut 3 bases from V and 5 bases from J, with 13 bases between. The CDR3 bases are TGTGCCAGCTCACCCCTTGGGACACATTATGGCTACACCTTC. The encoded protein is CASSPLGTHYGYTF.

The chain carries TRBV5-4 and TRBJ2-1; 7 bases line up with TRBD1. The CDR3 loop spans 14 amino acids. The junction had 6 bases not matched to a gene; V was cut back by 5 bases and J by 4 bases. Germline lookup yields CDR1 SGHNT and CDR2 YYREEE (reference sequence). The CDR3 nucleotides are TGTGCCAGCAGTACAGGGGAGACTTACAATGAGCAGTTCTTC. Amino acid sequence: CASSTGETYNEQFF.

The rearrangement joins TRBV19 to TRBJ2-4, with D maybe TRBD2 (5 bases). V dropped 5 bases and J dropped 1 base, with 15 bases sitting between them. This CDR3 contains 16 residues. Per the germline V gene, CDR1 is LNHDA and CDR2 is SQIVND (reference sequence). The CDR3 nucleotides read TGTGCCAGTAGTCTAACCGAGGGCTGGGCCAAAAACATTCAGTACTTC. The encoded protein is CASSLTEGWAKNIQYF.

The chain couples TRBV3-1 (or the pseudogene TRBV3-2) to TRBJ2-7; D remains ambiguous. The CDR3 loop spans 15 amino acids. CDR1 is LGHDT and CDR2 is YNNKEL in the germline V gene (reference sequence). Trimming pared 3 bases from V and 2 bases from J, leaving 14 bases between. The DNA for the CDR3 is TGTGCCAGCAGCCATGCTGCTCTCAGGACCTACGAGCAGTACTTC. Its translation: CASSHAALRTYEQYF.

This clone occurred a few times. The chain carries TRBV29-1 and TRBJ1-3; perhaps TRBD1 as D (5 bases). Between the trimmed V and J ends, which lost 4 bases and 2 bases, there was a span of 6 bases. There are 12 residues in the CDR3. Germline CDR1 reads SQVTM; CDR2 reads ANQGSEA. The CDR3 region is CSVVGAGNTIYF. CDR3 coding DNA: TGCAGCGTTGTAGGGGCTGGAAACACCATATATTTT.

This chain uses TRBV4-3 with TRBJ1-2; D is perhaps TRBD1 (5 bases). The CDR3 sequence is 21 residues long. V lost 6 bases and J 1 base, leaving 33 bases between the germline ends. CDR1 and CDR2 (germline): LGHNA, YSLEER. Written as DNA, the CDR3 is TGCGCCAGCAGTGTGAAGAGGCCCCACGTGACGGAGCAGGGCGATAACTATGGCTACACCTTC. The encoded protein is CASSVKRPHVTEQGDNYGYTF.

V and J are TRBV4-2 and TRBJ1-6, with D hard to call. The CDR3 spans 17 residues. Trimming took 4 bases from V and 4 from J, leaving 17 bases between them. Germline values: CDR1 LGHNA, CDR2 YNFKEQ. CDR3 sequence (DNA): TGTGCCAGCAGCCTGGGAGGAGGGAACTATTATAATTCACCCCTCCACTTT. It yields the protein CASSLGGGNYYNSPLHF.

This chain joins TRBV30 and TRBJ2-1, with D possibly TRBD2 on 5 matching bases. CDR1 GTSNPN and CDR2 SVGIG come from the germline V gene (reference sequence). CDR3 length: 14 residues. V was trimmed by 2 bases and J by 4 bases, leaving 12 bases between them. DNA of the CDR3: TGTGCCTGGAGTCCCGGGGTGGGTTACAATGAGCAGTTCTTC. Its translation: CAWSPGVGYNEQFF.

This clone was recorded a few times. The chain has TRBV2 and TRBJ1-4; D not resolved. This CDR3 comprises 14 residues. The germline V gene encodes CDR1 SNHLY and CDR2 FYNNEI. V lost 8 bases and J lost 4, with 14 bases in between. The chain's CDR3 is CASEEQRINEKLFF. CDR3 coding DNA: TGTGCCAGCGAGGAACAGCGGATTAATGAAAAACTGTTTTTT.

J is TRBJ1-1 and V is TRBV29-1; 7 bases match TRBD1. CDR1 SQVTM and CDR2 ANQGSEA come from the germline V gene. The CDR3 covers 13 residues. J was trimmed by 3 bases and V by 7 bases; bases with no gene match: 8. The CDR3 nucleotides are TGCAGCGCCGGGGACAGTTACTACACTGAAGCTTTCTTT. This translates into CSAGDSYYTEAFF.

The chain has TRBV7-2 and TRBJ1-2; 9 positions match TRBD1. Germline loops: CDR1 SGHTA, CDR2 FQGNSA. Trimming cost V 3 bases and J 9 bases; bases outside gene matches: 11. CDR3 length equals 15 residues. CDR3 in DNA: TGTGCCAGCAGCTTCCCCCCGCGGACAGGGGACCGCTACACCTTC. Amino acid sequence: CASSFPPRTGDRYTF.

CDR3 region: CASSIERSSYNEQFF. In nucleotides, the CDR3 is TGTGCCAGTAGTATCGAACGGAGCTCCTACAATGAGCAGTTCTTC. The chain carries TRBV19 and TRBJ2-1; D gene uncertain. The ends were cut back, 3 bases at V and 0 bases at J, with 9 bases in the middle. CDR1 is LNHDA, CDR2 SQIVND, per germline (reference sequence). The CDR3 totals 15 residues.

This clone was counted only a few times. The chain combines TRBV7-2 with TRBJ1-3, with TRBD1 as a possible D gene (5 bases). In germline, CDR1 is SGHTA, CDR2 FQGNSA. V was clipped by 3 bases and J by 2 bases, with 8 bases between them. CDR3 length equals 14 residues. The CDR3 region is CASSFSGTGNTIYF. The CDR3 DNA sequence: TGTGCCAGCAGCTTCTCAGGGACTGGAAACACCATATATTTT.

Only a few counts were recorded for this clone. This chain uses TRBV2 with TRBJ2-7, with D possibly matching TRBD2 (5 bases). The CDR3 spans 11 residues. V was trimmed by 8 bases and J by 8 bases, leaving 13 bases between them. Germline-derived CDR1 and CDR2 are SNHLY and FYNNEI. The CDR3 DNA sequence: TGTGCCAGCTCCGTGGAGCGGCAGCAGTACTTC. Amino acids: CASSVERQQYF.

V gene TRBV27 combines with J gene TRBJ2-7, with TRBD2 matching 10 bases. Per the germline V gene, CDR1 is MNHEY and CDR2 is SMNVEV (reference sequence). Germline trimming cut 4 bases from V and 4 bases from J; bases unmatched to any gene: 10. There are 16 residues in the CDR3. The CDR3, as DNA: TGTGCCAGCAGTTCCCGGGGAAGCGGGAGGGAGTACGAGCAGTACTTC. Residues: CASSSRGSGREYEQYF.

The rearrangement joins TRBV6-1 to TRBJ2-4; 11 nucleotides align to TRBD1. In germline, CDR1 is MNHNS, CDR2 SASEGT. V trimming: 2 bases; J trimming: 7 bases; junction bases outside the gene matches: 4. The length of the CDR3 is 15 residues. CDR3 region: CASSERTGGVNIQYF. In DNA form, the CDR3 reads TGTGCCAGCAGTGAACGGACAGGGGGCGTGAACATTCAGTACTTC.

This rearrangement joins TRBV19 to TRBJ1-2; 9 bases align to TRBD1. The CDR3 spans 16 residues. Germline CDR1 and CDR2: LNHDA and SQIVND (reference sequence). V shed 6 bases, J shed 1 base, and the junction held 9 bases outside the gene matches. The CDR3 nucleotides are TGTGCCAGTAGCGCCGGGACAGGGCCTCTTAACTATGGCTACACCTTC. Protein product: CASSAGTGPLNYGYTF.

V gene TRBV5-3 combines with J gene TRBJ2-7; the match to TRBD1 covers 9 bases. TRBV5-3 is an ORF, with its function uncertain. The CDR3 has 14 amino acids. V lost 0 bases, J lost 7 bases, and 5 bases stayed unmatched. The CDR3 DNA follows: TGTGCCAGAAGCTTGGGGACAGGGGTGGGGGAGCAGTACTTC. This encodes CARSLGTGVGEQYF.

This clone was seen once. This sequence joins TRBV5-8 and TRBJ2-5; the match to TRBD2 covers 8 bases. CDR3 size: 15 residues. With 4 bases clipped from V and 2 bases from J, the junction kept 7 bases outside the gene matches. The germline gives CDR1 SGHTS, CDR2 YDEGEE. The DNA for the CDR3 is TGTGCCAGCAGCCGACCTATAGCGGGGCAAGAGACCCAGTACTTC. It specifies CASSRPIAGQETQYF.

The chain has TRBV6-2 or TRBV6-3 and TRBJ1-5; perhaps TRBD1 as D (5 bases). CDR3 size: 15 residues. V lost 4 bases, J lost 6 bases, and 16 bases lay in between. Germline CDR1 MNHEY, CDR2 SVGEGT. CDR3 region: CASSFALQGFQPQHF. The CDR3 bases are TGTGCCAGCAGTTTCGCACTGCAGGGTTTTCAGCCCCAGCATTTT.

Here the CDR3 DNA reads TGTGCCAGTAGTATAATGAGCGGGAGTAGCACCGGGGAGCTGTTTTTT. Its protein is CASSIMSGSSTGELFF. The chain joins TRBV19 to TRBJ2-2, with 8 bases matching TRBD2. This CDR3 has 16 amino acids. The ends lost 2 bases at V and 4 bases at J; junction bases unmatched: 6. The germline CDR1 and CDR2 sequences are LNHDA and SQIVND (reference sequence).

The chain uses TRBV4-3 and TRBJ1-5, with D unresolved. V lost 4 bases and J 6 bases, leaving 10 bases between the germline ends. The CDR3 runs 13 residues. The germline V gene encodes CDR1 LGHNA and CDR2 YSLEER. CDR3 nucleotide sequence: TGCGCCAGCAGCCCCCGTTCCGGTCAGCCCCAGCATTTT. This translates into CASSPRSGQPQHF.

The V gene is TRBV5-1, the J gene TRBJ2-3; the match to TRBD2 covers 11 bases. J lost 2 bases, V lost 7 bases, and 9 bases had no gene match. Germline loops: CDR1 SGHRS, CDR2 YFSETQ. This CDR3 spans 16 amino acids. The CDR3 region has the DNA TGCGCCAGCCGGAAAGGGACTAGCGGAATCACAGATACGCAGTATTTT. Translation gives CASRKGTSGITDTQYF.

This sequence joins TRBV10-3 and TRBJ2-2; 8 bases line up with TRBD1. The germline V gene encodes CDR1 ENHRY and CDR2 SYGVKD. The CDR3 extends over 16 amino acids. V lost 0 bases, J lost 5 bases, and 5 bases stayed unmatched. CDR3 sequence reads: CAISESAQGGTGELFF. The CDR3 DNA reads TGTGCCATCAGTGAGTCAGCACAGGGGGGAACCGGGGAGCTGTTTTTT.

The V gene is TRBV9, the J gene TRBJ2-7; 9 bases match TRBD1. Trimming cost V 4 bases and J 0 bases; bases outside gene matches: 5. This CDR3 spans 15 amino acids. Germline loops: CDR1 SGDLS, CDR2 YYNGEE. CDR3 DNA sequence: TGTGCCAGCAGCCCAGGACAGGGGAGCTCCTACGAGCAGTACTTC. Its translation is CASSPGQGSSYEQYF.